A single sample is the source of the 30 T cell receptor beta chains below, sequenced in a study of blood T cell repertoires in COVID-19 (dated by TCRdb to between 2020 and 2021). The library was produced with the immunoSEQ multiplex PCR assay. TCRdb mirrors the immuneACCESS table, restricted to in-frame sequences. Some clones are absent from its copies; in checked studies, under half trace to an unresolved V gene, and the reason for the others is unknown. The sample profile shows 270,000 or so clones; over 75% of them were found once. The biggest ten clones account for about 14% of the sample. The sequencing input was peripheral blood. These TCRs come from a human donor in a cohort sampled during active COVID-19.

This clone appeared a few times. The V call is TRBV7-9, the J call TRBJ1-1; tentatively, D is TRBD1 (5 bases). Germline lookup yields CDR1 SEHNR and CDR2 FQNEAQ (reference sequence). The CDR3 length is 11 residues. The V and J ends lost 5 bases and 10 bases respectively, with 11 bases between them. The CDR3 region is CASSQGVLAFF. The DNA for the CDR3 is TGTGCCAGCAGCCAAGGGGTCCTAGCTTTCTTT.

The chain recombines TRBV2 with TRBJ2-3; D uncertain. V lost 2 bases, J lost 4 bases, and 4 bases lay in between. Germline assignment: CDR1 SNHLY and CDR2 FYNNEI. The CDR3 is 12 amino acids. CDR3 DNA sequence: TGTGCCAGCAGTGAATTAGCAGATACGCAGTATTTT. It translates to CASSELADTQYF.

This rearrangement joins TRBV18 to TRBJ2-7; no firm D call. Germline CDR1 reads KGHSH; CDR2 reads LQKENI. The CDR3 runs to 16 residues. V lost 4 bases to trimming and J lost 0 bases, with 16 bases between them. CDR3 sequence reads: CASSQIPYKSSYEQYF. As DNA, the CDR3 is TGTGCCAGCTCACAAATTCCTTATAAGAGCTCCTACGAGCAGTACTTC.

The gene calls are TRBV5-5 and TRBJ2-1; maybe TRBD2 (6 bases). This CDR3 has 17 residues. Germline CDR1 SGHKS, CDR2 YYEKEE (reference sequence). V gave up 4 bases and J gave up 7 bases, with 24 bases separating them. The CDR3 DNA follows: TGTGCCAGCAGCATCCGGGGCGGGAATCGGGTGTTAAATGAGCAGTTCTTC. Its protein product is CASSIRGGNRVLNEQFF.

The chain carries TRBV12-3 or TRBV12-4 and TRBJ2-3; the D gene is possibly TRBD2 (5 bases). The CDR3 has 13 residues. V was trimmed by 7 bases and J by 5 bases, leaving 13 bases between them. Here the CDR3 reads CASKSGGGDTQYF. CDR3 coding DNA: TGTGCCAGCAAGTCCGGAGGCGGAGATACGCAGTATTTT.

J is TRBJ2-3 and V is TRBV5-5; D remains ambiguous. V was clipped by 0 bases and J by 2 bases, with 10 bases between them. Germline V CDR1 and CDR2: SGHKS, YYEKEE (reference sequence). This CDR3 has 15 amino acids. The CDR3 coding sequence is TGTGCCAGCAGCTTGGGACAAATTATCACAGATACGCAGTATTTT. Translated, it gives CASSLGQIITDTQYF.

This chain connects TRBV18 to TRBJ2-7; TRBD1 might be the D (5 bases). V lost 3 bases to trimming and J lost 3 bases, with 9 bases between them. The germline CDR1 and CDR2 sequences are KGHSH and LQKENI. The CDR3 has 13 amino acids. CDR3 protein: CASSPDTLYEQYF. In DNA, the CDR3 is TGTGCCAGCTCACCGGACACCCTCTACGAGCAGTACTTC.

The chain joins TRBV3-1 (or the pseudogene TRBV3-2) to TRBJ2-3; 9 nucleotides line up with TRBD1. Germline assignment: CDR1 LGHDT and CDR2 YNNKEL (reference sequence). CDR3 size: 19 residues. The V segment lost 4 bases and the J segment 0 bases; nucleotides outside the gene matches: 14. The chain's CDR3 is CASSRLLPGQGSSTDTQYF. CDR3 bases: TGTGCCAGCAGCCGCCTCCTCCCGGGACAGGGCTCAAGCACAGATACGCAGTATTTT.

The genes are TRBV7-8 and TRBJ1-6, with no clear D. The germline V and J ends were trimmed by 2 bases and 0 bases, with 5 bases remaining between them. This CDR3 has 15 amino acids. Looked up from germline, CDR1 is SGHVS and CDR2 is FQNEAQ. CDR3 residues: CASSLPGSYNSPLHF. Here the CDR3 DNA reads TGTGCCAGCAGCTTACCGGGCTCCTATAATTCACCCCTCCACTTT.

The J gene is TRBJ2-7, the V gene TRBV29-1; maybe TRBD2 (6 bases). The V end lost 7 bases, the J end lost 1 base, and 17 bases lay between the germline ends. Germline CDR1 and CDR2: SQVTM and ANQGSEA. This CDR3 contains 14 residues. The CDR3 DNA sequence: TGCAGCGCTCTAGCGTCTCGCGGGTCCTACGAGCAGTACTTC. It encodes CSALASRGSYEQYF.

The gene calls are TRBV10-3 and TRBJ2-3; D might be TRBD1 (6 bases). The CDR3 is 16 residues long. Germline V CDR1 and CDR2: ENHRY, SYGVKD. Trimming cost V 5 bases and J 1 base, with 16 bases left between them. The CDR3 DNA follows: TGTGCCATCAGTTCCCACAGGGACGGGGGCACAGATACGCAGTATTTT. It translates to CAISSHRDGGTDTQYF.

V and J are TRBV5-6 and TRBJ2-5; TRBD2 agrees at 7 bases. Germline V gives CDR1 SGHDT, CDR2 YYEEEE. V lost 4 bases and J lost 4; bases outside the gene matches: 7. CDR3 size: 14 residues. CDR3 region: CASSRRDYRETQYF. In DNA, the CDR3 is TGTGCCAGCAGCCGGAGGGACTACCGAGAGACCCAGTACTTC.

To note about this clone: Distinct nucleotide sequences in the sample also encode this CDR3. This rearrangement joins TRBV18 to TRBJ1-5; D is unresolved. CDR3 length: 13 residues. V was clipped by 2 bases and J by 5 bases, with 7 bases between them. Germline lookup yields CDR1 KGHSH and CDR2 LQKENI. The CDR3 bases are TGTGCCAGCTCACCATCGCCGGATCAGCCCCAGCATTTT. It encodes CASSPSPDQPQHF.

For the CDR3, the DNA is TGTGCCAGCAGCCTTACAGGGCCCTCTGAAGCTTTCTTT. Encoded protein: CASSLTGPSEAFF. V usage is TRBV7-9 and J usage is TRBJ1-1, with D perhaps matching TRBD1 (6 bases). V lost 5 bases, J lost 6 bases, and 13 bases lay in between. This CDR3 is built from 13 residues. The germline V gene encodes CDR1 SEHNR and CDR2 FQNEAQ (reference sequence).

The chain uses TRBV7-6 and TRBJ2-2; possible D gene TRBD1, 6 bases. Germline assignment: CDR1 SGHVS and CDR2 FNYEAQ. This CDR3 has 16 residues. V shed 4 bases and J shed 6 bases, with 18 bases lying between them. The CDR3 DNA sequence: TGTGCCAGCAGCTCCATGGACAGCGTAACGGCCGGGGAGCTGTTTTTT. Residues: CASSSMDSVTAGELFF.

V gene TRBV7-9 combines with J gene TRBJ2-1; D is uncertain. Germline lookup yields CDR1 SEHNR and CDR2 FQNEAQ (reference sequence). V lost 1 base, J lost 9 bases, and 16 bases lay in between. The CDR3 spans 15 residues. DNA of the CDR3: TGTGCCAGCAGCTTAGACCTAGGATCGTATAGTGAGCAGTTCTTC. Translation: CASSLDLGSYSEQFF.

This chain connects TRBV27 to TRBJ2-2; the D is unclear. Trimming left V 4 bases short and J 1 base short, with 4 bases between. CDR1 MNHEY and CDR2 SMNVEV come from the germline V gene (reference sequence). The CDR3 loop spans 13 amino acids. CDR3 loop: CASSYWNTGELFF. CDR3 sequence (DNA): TGTGCCAGCAGTTACTGGAACACCGGGGAGCTGTTTTTT.

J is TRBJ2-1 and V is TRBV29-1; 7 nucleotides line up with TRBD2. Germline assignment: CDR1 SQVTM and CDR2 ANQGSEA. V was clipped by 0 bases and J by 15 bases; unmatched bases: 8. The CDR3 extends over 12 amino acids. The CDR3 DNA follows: TGCAGCGTTGAAGACCCGGGGCGGGAGTGGTTCTTC. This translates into CSVEDPGREWFF.

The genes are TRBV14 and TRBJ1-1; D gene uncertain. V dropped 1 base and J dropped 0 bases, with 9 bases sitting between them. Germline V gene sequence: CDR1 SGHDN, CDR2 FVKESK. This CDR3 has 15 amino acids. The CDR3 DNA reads TGTGCCAGCAGCCAAGTCCAGTACATGAACACTGAAGCTTTCTTT. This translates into CASSQVQYMNTEAFF. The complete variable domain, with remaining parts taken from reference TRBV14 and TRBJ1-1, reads EAGVTQFPSHSVIEKGQTVTLRCDPISGHDNLYWYRRVMGKEIKFLLHFVKESKQDESGMPNNRFLAERTGGTYSTLKVQPAELEDSGVYFCASSQVQYMNTEAFFGQGTRLTVV.

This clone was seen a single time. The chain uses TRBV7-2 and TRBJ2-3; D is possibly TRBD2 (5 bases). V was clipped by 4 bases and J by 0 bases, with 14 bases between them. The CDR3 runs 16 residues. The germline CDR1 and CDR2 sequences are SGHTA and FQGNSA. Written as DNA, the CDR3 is TGTGCCAGCAGCTCCTTCACGGGCGGGAGCACAGATACGCAGTATTTT. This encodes CASSSFTGGSTDTQYF.

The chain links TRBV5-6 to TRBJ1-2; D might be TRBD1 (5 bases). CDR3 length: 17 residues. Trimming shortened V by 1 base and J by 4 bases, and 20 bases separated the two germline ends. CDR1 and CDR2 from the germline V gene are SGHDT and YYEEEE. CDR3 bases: TGTGCCAGCAGCTTGACAGGCCTAAAGGGGCGGCTCTATGGCTACACCTTC. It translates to CASSLTGLKGRLYGYTF.

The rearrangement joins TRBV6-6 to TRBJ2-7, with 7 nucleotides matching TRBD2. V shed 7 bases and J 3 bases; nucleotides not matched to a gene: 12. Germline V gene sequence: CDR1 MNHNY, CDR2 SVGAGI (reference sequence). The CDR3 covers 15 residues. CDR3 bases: TGTGCCAGCACGATCGGATTGACGGGGGGCTACGAGCAGTACTTC. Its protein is CASTIGLTGGYEQYF.

In DNA form, the CDR3 reads TGTGCCGCCAAGGGGTATAATTCACCCCTCCACTTT. Its translation: CAAKGYNSPLHF. The chain employs TRBV6-5 and TRBJ1-6; D is perhaps TRBD1 (5 bases). CDR1 is MNHEY, CDR2 SVGAGI, per germline. Trimming stripped 11 bases from V and 4 bases from J, with 9 bases between. The CDR3 length is 12 residues.

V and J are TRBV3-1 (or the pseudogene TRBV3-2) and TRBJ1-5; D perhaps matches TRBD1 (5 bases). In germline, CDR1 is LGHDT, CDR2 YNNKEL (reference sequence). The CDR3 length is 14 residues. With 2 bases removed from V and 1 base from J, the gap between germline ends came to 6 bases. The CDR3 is CASSQRGSNQPQHF. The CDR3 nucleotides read TGTGCCAGCAGCCAACGGGGGAGCAATCAGCCCCAGCATTTT.

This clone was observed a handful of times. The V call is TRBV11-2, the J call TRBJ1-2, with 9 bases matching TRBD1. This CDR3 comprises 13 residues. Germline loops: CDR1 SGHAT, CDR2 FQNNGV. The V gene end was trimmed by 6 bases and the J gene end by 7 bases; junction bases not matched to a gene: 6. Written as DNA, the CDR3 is TGTGCCAGCAGAAACCGGGACAGGGCTGGCTACACCTTC. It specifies CASRNRDRAGYTF.

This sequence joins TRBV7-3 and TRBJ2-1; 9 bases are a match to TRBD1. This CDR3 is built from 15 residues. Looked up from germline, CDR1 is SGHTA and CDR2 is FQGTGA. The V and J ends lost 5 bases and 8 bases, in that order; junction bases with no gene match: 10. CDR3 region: CASSQHPDRGDEQFF. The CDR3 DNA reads TGTGCCAGCAGCCAACACCCCGACAGGGGGGATGAGCAGTTCTTC.

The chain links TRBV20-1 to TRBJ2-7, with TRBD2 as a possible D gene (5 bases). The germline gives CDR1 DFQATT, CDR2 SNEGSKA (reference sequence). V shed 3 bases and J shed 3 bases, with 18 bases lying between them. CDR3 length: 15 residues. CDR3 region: CSASAAERSLYEQYF. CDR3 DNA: TGCAGTGCTAGTGCGGCGGAGCGGTCTCTCTACGAGCAGTACTTC.

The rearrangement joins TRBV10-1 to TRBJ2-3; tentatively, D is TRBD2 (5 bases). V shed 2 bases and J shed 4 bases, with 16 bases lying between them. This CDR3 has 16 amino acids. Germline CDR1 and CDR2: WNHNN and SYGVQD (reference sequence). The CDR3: CASSERVRVLADTQYF. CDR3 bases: TGCGCCAGCAGTGAGAGAGTGCGGGTGTTAGCAGATACGCAGTATTTT.

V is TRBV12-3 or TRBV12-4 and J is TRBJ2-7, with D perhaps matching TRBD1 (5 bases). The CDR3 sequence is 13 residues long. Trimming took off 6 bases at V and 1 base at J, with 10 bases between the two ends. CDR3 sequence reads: CASSRQNSYEQYF. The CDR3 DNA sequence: TGTGCCAGCAGCCGACAGAATTCCTACGAGCAGTACTTC.

The CDR3 region is CASSIQGAVYGYTF. CDR3 DNA sequence: TGTGCCAGCAGCATCCAGGGGGCCGTGTATGGCTACACCTTC. This chain connects TRBV7-8 to TRBJ1-2, with 8 bases identical to TRBD1. The ends lost 5 bases at V and 5 bases at J; junction bases unmatched: 7. CDR3 length: 14 residues. The germline V gene has CDR1 SGHVS and CDR2 FQNEAQ.